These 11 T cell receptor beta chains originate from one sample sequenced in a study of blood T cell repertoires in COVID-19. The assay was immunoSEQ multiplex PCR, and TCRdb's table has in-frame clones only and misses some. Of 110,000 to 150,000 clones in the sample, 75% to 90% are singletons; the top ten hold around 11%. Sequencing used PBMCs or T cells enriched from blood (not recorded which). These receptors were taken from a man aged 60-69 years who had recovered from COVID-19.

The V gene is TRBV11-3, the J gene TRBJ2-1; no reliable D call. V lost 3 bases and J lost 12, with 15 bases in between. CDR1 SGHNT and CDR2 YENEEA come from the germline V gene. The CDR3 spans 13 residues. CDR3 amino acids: CASSLSDGLRQFF. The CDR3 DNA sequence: TGTGCCAGCAGCTTGAGCGACGGCCTTCGGCAGTTCTTC.

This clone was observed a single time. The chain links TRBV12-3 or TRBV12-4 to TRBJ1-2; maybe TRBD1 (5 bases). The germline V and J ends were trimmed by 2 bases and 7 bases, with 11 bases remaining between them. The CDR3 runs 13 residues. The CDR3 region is CASSLPAGLGYTF. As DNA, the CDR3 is TGTGCCAGCAGTTTACCGGCGGGGCTTGGCTACACCTTC.

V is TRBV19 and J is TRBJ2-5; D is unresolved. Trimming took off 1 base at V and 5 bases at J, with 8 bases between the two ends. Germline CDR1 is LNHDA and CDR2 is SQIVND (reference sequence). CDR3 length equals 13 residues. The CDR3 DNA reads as TGTGCCAGTAGTATAGGGGCCTGGGAGACCCAGTACTTC. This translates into CASSIGAWETQYF. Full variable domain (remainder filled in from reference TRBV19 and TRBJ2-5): DGGITQSPKYLFRKEGQNVTLSCEQNLNHDAMYWYRQDPGQGLRLIYYSQIVNDFQKGDIAEGYSVSREKKESFPLTVTSAQKNPTAFYLCASSIGAWETQYFGPGTRLLVL.

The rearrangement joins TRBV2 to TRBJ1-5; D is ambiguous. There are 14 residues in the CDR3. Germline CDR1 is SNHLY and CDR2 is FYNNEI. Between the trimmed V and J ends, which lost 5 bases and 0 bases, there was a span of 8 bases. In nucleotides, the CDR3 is TGTGCCAGCAGTCCGGTTTATAGCAATCAGCCCCAGCATTTT. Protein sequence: CASSPVYSNQPQHF.

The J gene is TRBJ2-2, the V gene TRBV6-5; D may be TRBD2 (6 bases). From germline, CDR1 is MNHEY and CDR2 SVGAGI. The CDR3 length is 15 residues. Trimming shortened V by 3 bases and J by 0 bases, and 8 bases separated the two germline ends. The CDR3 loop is CASSYSGTNTGELFF. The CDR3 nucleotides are TGTGCCAGCAGTTATAGCGGAACGAACACCGGGGAGCTGTTTTTT.

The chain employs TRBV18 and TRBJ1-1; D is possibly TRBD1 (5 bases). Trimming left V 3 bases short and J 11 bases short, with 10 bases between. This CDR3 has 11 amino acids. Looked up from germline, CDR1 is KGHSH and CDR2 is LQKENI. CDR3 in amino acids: CASSPGGGAFF. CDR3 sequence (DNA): TGTGCCAGCTCACCGGGGGGAGGTGCTTTCTTT.

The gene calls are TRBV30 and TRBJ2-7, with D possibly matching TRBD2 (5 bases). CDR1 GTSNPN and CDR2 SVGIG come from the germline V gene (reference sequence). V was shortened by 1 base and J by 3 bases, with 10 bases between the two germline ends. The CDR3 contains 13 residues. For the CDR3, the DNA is TGTGCCTGGAGTGGGACTCTAAGCTACGAGCAGTACTTC. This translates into CAWSGTLSYEQYF.

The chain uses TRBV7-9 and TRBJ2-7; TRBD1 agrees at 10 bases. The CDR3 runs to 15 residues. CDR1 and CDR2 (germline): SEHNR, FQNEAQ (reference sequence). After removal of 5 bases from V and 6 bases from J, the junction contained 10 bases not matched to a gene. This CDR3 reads CASSPTFGTGVEQYF. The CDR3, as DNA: TGTGCCAGCAGCCCAACATTTGGGACAGGGGTCGAGCAGTACTTC.

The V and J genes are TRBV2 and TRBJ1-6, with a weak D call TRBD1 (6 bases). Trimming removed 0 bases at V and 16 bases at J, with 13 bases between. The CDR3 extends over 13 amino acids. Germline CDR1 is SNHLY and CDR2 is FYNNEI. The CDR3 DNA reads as TGTGCCAGCAGTGAAGCGCAAGAGGGGACACTCCACTTT. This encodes CASSEAQEGTLHF.

The CDR3 sequence is CSASGNGYTF. Written as DNA, the CDR3 is TGCAGTGCAAGCGGGAATGGCTACACCTTC. The chain employs TRBV20-1 and TRBJ1-2, with no clear D. Per germline, CDR1 DFQATT and CDR2 SNEGSKA (reference sequence). Trimming shortened V by 6 bases and J by 6 bases, and 8 bases separated the two germline ends. The CDR3 is 10 amino acids.

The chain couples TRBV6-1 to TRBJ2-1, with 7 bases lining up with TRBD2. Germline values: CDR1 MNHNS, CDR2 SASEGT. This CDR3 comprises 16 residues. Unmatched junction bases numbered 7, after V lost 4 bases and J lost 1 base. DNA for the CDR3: TGTGCCAGCAGTGCCCAGCTAGCGGCATCCTACAATGAGCAGTTCTTC. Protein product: CASSAQLAASYNEQFF.